Following are 4 T cell receptor beta chains from one sample sequenced in a study of blood T cell repertoires in COVID-19 (TCRdb year 2020). The library was built by means of the immunoSEQ multiplex PCR assay. This immuneACCESS table, as held by TCRdb, lists in-frame sequences with V and J called but not all clones. Of the missing ones, under half trace to an unresolved V gene in checked studies; the others have no known cause. Counted in this sample were about 97,000 clones; about 91% of them appeared once. The ten largest make up less than 4.5% of the sample. Sequencing was carried out using peripheral blood. The receptors come from a man younger than 35 with acute or convalescent COVID-19.

This clone has only a few counts. The genes are TRBV27 and TRBJ1-1, with 8 bases identical to TRBD1. This CDR3 has 16 amino acids. The V and J ends lost 4 bases and 1 base, in that order; junction bases with no gene match: 8. Looked up from germline, CDR1 is MNHEY and CDR2 is SMNVEV (reference sequence). The CDR3 DNA is TGTGCCAGCAGTTCCCGGACAGGGATCGAGAACACTGAAGCTTTCTTT. This codes for CASSSRTGIENTEAFF.

The rearrangement joins TRBV19 to TRBJ1-1; 9 nucleotides line up with TRBD1. This CDR3 has 12 residues. Germline values: CDR1 LNHDA, CDR2 SQIVND (reference sequence). V lost 4 bases and J lost 6; bases outside the gene matches: 0. Here the CDR3 DNA reads TGTGCCAGTAGTAGGACAGGGGCTGAAGCTTTCTTT. Its translation: CASSRTGAEAFF. The variable domain in full, completed from reference TRBV19 and TRBJ1-1, reads DGGITQSPKYLFRKEGQNVTLSCEQNLNHDAMYWYRQDPGQGLRLIYYSQIVNDFQKGDIAEGYSVSREKKESFPLTVTSAQKNPTAFYLCASSRTGAEAFFGQGTRLTVV.

The chain combines TRBV28 with TRBJ2-2; D perhaps matches TRBD1 (5 bases). Germline CDR1 MDHEN, CDR2 SYDVKM. V gave up 5 bases and J gave up 12 bases, with 25 bases separating them. The CDR3 spans 16 residues. CDR3 loop: CASSLEVGVGEEQLFF. The CDR3 DNA sequence: TGTGCCAGCAGTCTCGAGGTAGGGGTCGGAGAAGAGCAGCTGTTTTTT.

The chain combines TRBV7-2 with TRBJ1-5; a weak D match, TRBD1 (6 bases). There are 13 residues in the CDR3. In germline, CDR1 is SGHTA, CDR2 FQGNSA. Deletions cut 5 bases from V and 5 bases from J, with 10 bases between. As DNA, the CDR3 is TGTGCCAGCAGCGTCAGGGGAGATCAGCCCCAGCATTTT. This translates into CASSVRGDQPQHF. The whole variable domain, remainder taken from reference TRBV7-2 and TRBJ1-5, is GAGVSQSPSNKVTEKGKDVELRCDPISGHTALYWYRQSLGQGLEFLIYFQGNSAPDKSGLPSDRFSAERTGGSVSTLTIQRTQQEDSAVYLCASSVRGDQPQHFGDGTRLSIL.